These T cell receptor beta chains were read from a single sample in a study of OX40 agonist ivuxolimab in advanced cancers. Here immunoSEQ multiplex PCR was the method, and the copy in TCRdb shows in-frame clones only, minus some. The profile shows around 30,000 clones, 91% of them singletons. Sequenced material: CD4+ or CD8+ T cells sorted from blood, taken in a trial of the OX40 agonist ivuxolimab. The receptors were gathered from an adult with an advanced solid tumor such as melanoma, head and neck, liver or kidney cancer. The CDR3 runs from the conserved cysteine through the conserved F or W. The order of the fields is V gene, clone size, J gene, D gene, CDR3 DNA, CDR3 protein. A D gene is named only where the DNA matches it firmly. Part of the rows lack a size; the others show once, few, many or a class for expanded clones.

V: TRBV30
size: -
J: TRBJ1-1
D: -
DNA: TGTGCCTGGAGTGTACTTAACGGAGACACTGAAGCTTTCTTT
CDR3: CAWSVLNGDTEAFF

V: TRBV4-1
size: -
J: TRBJ2-2
D: TRBD2
DNA: TGCGCCAGCAGTCCCTATGAACTAGCGGAGGGACCCGGGGAGCTGTTTTTT
CDR3: CASSPYELAEGPGELFF

V: TRBV19
size: once
J: TRBJ2-7
D: TRBD1
DNA: TGTGCCAGTAGTATAGGGACAGGGTACTACGAGCAGTACTTC
CDR3: CASSIGTGYYEQYF

V: TRBV9
size: -
J: TRBJ2-3
D: -
DNA: TGTGCCAGCAGCGTAGGTAGGGTTAGCACAGATACGCAGTATTTT
CDR3: CASSVGRVSTDTQYF

V: TRBV7-9
size: -
J: TRBJ1-1
D: -
DNA: TGTGCCAGCAGCTTAGTTTGGAAGGAGAACACTGAAGCTTTCTTT
CDR3: CASSLVWKENTEAFF

V: TRBV30
size: few
J: TRBJ1-5
D: -
DNA: TGTGCCTGGAGTCTGTGGGGGACTCAGCCCCAGCATTTT
CDR3: CAWSLWGTQPQHF

V: TRBV27
size: -
J: TRBJ2-7
D: -
DNA: TGTGCCAGCCGAGGGGCCAGGGCCGAGCAGTACTTC
CDR3: CASRGARAEQYF

V: TRBV4-1
size: few
J: TRBJ1-6
D: -
DNA: TGCGCCAGCAGCCCCGATCGCAGGGAATCTTCACCCCTCCACTTT
CDR3: CASSPDRRESSPLHF

V: TRBV11-2
size: -
J: TRBJ2-1
D: TRBD2
DNA: TGTGCCAGCAGCTTATTCAGCGGGAGGGCCTACAATGAGCAGTTCTTC
CDR3: CASSLFSGRAYNEQFF

V: TRBV5-1
size: -
J: TRBJ1-1
D: -
DNA: TGCGCCAGCAGCTTTAGGACTCGGAACACTGAAGCTTTCTTT
CDR3: CASSFRTRNTEAFF

V: TRBV6-1
size: -
J: TRBJ1-3
D: -
DNA: TGTGCCAGCAGTGAAGAGATGGCTTCTGTTGGAAACACCATATATTTT
CDR3: CASSEEMASVGNTIYF

V: TRBV29-1
size: -
J: TRBJ2-6
D: -
DNA: TGCAGCGTTGAAGACCCCTACGTCCTGACTTTC
CDR3: CSVEDPYVLTF

V: TRBV6-5
size: -
J: TRBJ2-5
D: -
DNA: TGTGCCAGCAGTTATGGGGAGACCCAGTACTTC
CDR3: CASSYGETQYF

V: TRBV4-3
size: -
J: TRBJ2-7
D: -
DNA: TGCGCCAGCAGCCAAGATTCCGGGTACGAGCAGTACTTC
CDR3: CASSQDSGYEQYF

V: TRBV9
size: -
J: TRBJ1-1
D: TRBD1
DNA: TGTGCCAGCAAGGGGGCTGACACTGAAGCTTTCTTT
CDR3: CASKGADTEAFF

V: TRBV28
size: -
J: TRBJ2-2
D: -
DNA: TGTGCCAGCAGTTTAACCCCCGGGACCTCAACCGGGGAGCTGTTTTTT
CDR3: CASSLTPGTSTGELFF

V: TRBV6-5
size: -
J: TRBJ2-2
D: -
DNA: TGTGCCAGCAGTTACTCGTGGAGATTTACCGGGGAGCTGTTTTTT
CDR3: CASSYSWRFTGELFF

V: TRBV7-7
size: -
J: TRBJ2-7
D: -
DNA: TGTGCCAGCAGCTCAACCGCGGGCCACGAGCAGTACTTC
CDR3: CASSSTAGHEQYF

V: TRBV28
size: once
J: TRBJ2-1
D: TRBD2
DNA: TGTGCCAGCGAGGAAGCGGGAGGGTCCTTCGAGCAGTTCTTC
CDR3: CASEEAGGSFEQFF

V: TRBV7-6
size: -
J: TRBJ1-2
D: -
DNA: TGTGCCAGCAGCCCCCTATTTGACTACTATGGCTACACCTTC
CDR3: CASSPLFDYYGYTF

V: TRBV19
size: -
J: TRBJ1-1
D: -
DNA: TGTGCCAGTAGTATCACTGCATACACTGAAGCTTTCTTT
CDR3: CASSITAYTEAFF

V: TRBV7-9
size: -
J: TRBJ2-5
D: -
DNA: TGTGCCAGCAGCCCACCTTTTGGCAGGGGCCAAGAGACCCAGTACTTC
CDR3: CASSPPFGRGQETQYF

V: TRBV19
size: -
J: TRBJ2-2
D: -
DNA: TGTGCCAGTACAAAGGCAGCCGGGGAGCTGTTTTTT
CDR3: CASTKAAGELFF

V: TRBV7-3
size: -
J: TRBJ2-7
D: -
DNA: TGTGCCAGCAGCTATAGCAGGGGGGGCTACGAGCAGTACTTC
CDR3: CASSYSRGGYEQYF

V: TRBV7-9
size: -
J: TRBJ2-7
D: TRBD1
DNA: TGTGCCAGCAGCTTAGTAGGGACAGGGGGCTACGAGCAGTACTTC
CDR3: CASSLVGTGGYEQYF

V: TRBV7-8
size: -
J: TRBJ2-5
D: TRBD2
DNA: TGTGCCAGCAGCCCGGGACTAGCGGGAGCTAAAGAGACCCAGTACTTC
CDR3: CASSPGLAGAKETQYF

V: TRBV10-3
size: -
J: TRBJ2-3
D: TRBD2
DNA: TGTGCCATCAGTGGGGGACTAGCGGGGACTGCAGATACGCAGTATTTT
CDR3: CAISGGLAGTADTQYF

V: TRBV7-9
size: -
J: TRBJ1-3
D: -
DNA: TGTGCCAGCAGCCGGGACATTGACTCTGGAAACACCATATATTTT
CDR3: CASSRDIDSGNTIYF

V: TRBV5-8
size: -
J: TRBJ2-1
D: TRBD2
DNA: TGTGCCAGCAGCTACGGGACTAGCGGGGACAATGAGCAGTTCTTC
CDR3: CASSYGTSGDNEQFF

V: TRBV7-3
size: -
J: TRBJ2-2
D: TRBD1
DNA: TGTGCCAGCAGCTTTCCCCGGGACAGAAACACCGGGGAGCTGTTTTTT
CDR3: CASSFPRDRNTGELFF

V: TRBV27
size: once
J: TRBJ2-7
D: TRBD2
DNA: TGTGCCAGCAGTTTAGCGGGGGGAAAGGGGTTACCCGGCGAGCAGTACTTC
CDR3: CASSLAGGKGLPGEQYF

V: TRBV6-5
size: -
J: TRBJ2-7
D: -
DNA: TGTGCCAGCAGTTACACCTGGGGGGAAGGTTACGAGCAGTACTTC
CDR3: CASSYTWGEGYEQYF

V: TRBV6-1
size: -
J: TRBJ2-7
D: -
DNA: TGTGCCAGCAGTGGGGGTTACGAGCAGTACTTC
CDR3: CASSGGYEQYF

V: TRBV7-9
size: few
J: TRBJ1-2
D: -
DNA: TGTGCCAGCAGCTTGGTAAACAGGGCTCCCCTCTATGGCTACACCTTC
CDR3: CASSLVNRAPLYGYTF

V: TRBV9
size: -
J: TRBJ1-4
D: -
DNA: TGTGCCAGCAGCGTAACAGCGGAAAGGGGAGGGTCTAATGAAAAACTGTTTTTT
CDR3: CASSVTAERGGSNEKLFF

V: TRBV9
size: -
J: TRBJ2-1
D: TRBD1
DNA: TGTGCCAGCAGCTCAACAGGGGTGGTCTACAATGAGCAGTTCTTC
CDR3: CASSSTGVVYNEQFF

V: TRBV19
size: -
J: TRBJ2-7
D: -
DNA: TGTGCCAGTAGTCCTGGACTATTCGGCTACGAGCAGTACTTC
CDR3: CASSPGLFGYEQYF

V: TRBV28
size: -
J: TRBJ2-7
D: TRBD2
DNA: TGTGCCAGCAGTCCTGACCTAGCGGGAGTTTTCTACGAGCAGTACTTC
CDR3: CASSPDLAGVFYEQYF